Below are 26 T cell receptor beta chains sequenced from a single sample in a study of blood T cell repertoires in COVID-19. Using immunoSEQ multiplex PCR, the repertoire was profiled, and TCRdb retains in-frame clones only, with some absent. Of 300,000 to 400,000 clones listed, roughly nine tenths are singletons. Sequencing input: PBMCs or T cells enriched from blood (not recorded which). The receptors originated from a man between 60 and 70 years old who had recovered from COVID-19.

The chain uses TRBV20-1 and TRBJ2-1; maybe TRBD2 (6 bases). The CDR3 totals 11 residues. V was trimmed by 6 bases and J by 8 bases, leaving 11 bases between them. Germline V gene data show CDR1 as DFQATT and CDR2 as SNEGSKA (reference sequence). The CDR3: CSAVSGHEQFF. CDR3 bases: TGCAGTGCGGTTAGCGGACATGAGCAGTTCTTC.

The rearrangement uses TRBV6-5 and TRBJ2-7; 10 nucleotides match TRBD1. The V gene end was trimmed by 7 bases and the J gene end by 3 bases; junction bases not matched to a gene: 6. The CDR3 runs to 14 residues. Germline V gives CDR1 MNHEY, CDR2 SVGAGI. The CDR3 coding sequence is TGTGCCAGCATACCGGACAGGGGGTTCTACGAGCAGTACTTC. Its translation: CASIPDRGFYEQYF.

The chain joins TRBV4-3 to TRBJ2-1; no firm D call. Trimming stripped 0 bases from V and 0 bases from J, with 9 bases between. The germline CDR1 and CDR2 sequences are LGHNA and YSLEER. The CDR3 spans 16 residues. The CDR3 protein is CASSQDLRSSYNEQFF. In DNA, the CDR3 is TGCGCCAGCAGCCAAGATCTGAGAAGCTCCTACAATGAGCAGTTCTTC.

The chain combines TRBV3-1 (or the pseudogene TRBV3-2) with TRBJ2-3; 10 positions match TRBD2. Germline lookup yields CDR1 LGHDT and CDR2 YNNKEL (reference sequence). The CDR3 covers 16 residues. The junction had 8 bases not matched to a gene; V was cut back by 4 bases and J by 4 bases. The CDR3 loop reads CASSLRELAGADTQYF. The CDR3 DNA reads TGTGCCAGCAGCCTGAGAGAGCTAGCGGGAGCAGATACGCAGTATTTT.

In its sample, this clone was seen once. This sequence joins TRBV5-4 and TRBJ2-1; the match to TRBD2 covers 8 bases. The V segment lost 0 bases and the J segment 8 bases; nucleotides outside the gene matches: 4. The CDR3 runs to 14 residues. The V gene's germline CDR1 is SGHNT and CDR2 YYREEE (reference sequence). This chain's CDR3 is CASSLAGGGYEQFF. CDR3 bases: TGTGCCAGCAGCTTGGCCGGGGGGGGCTATGAGCAGTTCTTC. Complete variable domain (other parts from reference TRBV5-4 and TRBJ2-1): ETGVTQSPTHLIKTRGQQVTLRCSSQSGHNTVSWYQQALGQGPQFIFQYYREEENGRGNFPPRFSGLQFPNYSSELNVNALELDDSALYLCASSLAGGGYEQFFGPGTRLTVL.

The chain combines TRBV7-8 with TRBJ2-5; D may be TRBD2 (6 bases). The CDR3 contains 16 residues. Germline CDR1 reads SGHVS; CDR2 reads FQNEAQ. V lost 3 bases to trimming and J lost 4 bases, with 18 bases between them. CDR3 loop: CASSLSLTGEGETQYF. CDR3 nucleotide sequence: TGTGCCAGCAGCTTGTCTCTCACGGGGGAAGGAGAGACCCAGTACTTC.

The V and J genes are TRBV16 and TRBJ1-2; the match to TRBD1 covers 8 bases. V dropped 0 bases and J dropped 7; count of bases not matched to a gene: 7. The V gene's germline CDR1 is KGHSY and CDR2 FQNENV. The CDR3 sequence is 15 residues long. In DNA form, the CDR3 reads TGTGCCAGCAGCCAATCTGTAGGACAGGGAAGTGGCTACACCTTC. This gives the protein CASSQSVGQGSGYTF.

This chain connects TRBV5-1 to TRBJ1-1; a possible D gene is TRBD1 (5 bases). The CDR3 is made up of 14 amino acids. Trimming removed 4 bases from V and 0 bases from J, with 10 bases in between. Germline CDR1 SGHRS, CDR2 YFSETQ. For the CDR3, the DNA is TGCGCCAGCAGCGCAGGACAAATGAACACTGAAGCTTTCTTT. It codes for CASSAGQMNTEAFF.

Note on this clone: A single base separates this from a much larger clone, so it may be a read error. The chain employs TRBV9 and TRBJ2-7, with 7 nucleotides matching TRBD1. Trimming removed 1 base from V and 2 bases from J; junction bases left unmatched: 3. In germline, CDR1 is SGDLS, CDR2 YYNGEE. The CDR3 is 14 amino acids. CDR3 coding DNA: TGTGCCAGCAGCGTAACGACAGGGACCTACGAGCAGTACTTC. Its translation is CASSVTTGTYEQYF.

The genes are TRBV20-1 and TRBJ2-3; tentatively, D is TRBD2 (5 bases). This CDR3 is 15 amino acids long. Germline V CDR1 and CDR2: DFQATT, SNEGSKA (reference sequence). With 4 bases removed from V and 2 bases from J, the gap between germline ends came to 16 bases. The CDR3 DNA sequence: TGCAGTGCTATTGACATGGCGGGCAACACAGATACGCAGTATTTT. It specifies CSAIDMAGNTDTQYF.

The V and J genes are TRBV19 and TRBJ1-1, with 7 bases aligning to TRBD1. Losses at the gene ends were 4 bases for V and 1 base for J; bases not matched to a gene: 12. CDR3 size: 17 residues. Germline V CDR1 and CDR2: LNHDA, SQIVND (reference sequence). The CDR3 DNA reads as TGTGCCAGTAGTAGGGGCCGGGACAGCCCTCAGAACACTGAAGCTTTCTTT. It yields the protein CASSRGRDSPQNTEAFF.

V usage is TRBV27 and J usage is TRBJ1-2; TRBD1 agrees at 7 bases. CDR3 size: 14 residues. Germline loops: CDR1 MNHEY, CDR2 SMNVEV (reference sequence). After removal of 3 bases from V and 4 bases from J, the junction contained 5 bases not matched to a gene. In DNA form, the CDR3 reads TGTGCCAGCAGTTTTGGACAGGCCGGCTATGGCTACACCTTC. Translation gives CASSFGQAGYGYTF.

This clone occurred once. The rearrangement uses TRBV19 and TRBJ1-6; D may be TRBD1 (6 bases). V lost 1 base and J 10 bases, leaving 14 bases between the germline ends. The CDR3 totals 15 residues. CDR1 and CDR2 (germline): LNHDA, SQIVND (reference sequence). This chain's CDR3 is CASSIGGGVGSPLHF. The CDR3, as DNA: TGTGCCAGTAGTATAGGAGGGGGTGTTGGATCACCCCTCCACTTT.

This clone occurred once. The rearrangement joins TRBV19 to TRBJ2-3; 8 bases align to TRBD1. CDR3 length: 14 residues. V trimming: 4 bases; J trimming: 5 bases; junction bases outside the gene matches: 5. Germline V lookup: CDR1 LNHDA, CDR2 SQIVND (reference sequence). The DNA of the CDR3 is TGTGCCAGTAGTACCACAGGGGGACAAGATACGCAGTATTTT. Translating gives CASSTTGGQDTQYF.

The CDR3 sequence is CASSNGPGGANTEAFF. The CDR3 bases are TGTGCCAGCAGCAATGGGCCGGGGGGGGCGAACACTGAAGCTTTCTTT. The chain links TRBV21-1 to TRBJ1-1. TRBV21-1 counts as a pseudogene. The CDR3 length is 16 residues.

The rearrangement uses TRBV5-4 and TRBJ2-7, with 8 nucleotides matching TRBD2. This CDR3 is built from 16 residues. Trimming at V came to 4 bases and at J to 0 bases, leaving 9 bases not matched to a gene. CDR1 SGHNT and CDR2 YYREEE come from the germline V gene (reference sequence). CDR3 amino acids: CASSVDSGMSSYEQYF. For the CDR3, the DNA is TGTGCCAGCAGCGTGGATAGCGGGATGAGCTCCTACGAGCAGTACTTC.

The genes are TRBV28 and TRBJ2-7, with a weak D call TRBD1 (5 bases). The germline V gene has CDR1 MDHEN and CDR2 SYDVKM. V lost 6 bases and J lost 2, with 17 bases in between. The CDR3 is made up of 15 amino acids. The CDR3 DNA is TGTGCCAGCAGAGGGGTTAGTGTGGGCCCCTACGAGCAGTACTTC. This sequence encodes CASRGVSVGPYEQYF.

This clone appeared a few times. DNA of the CDR3: TGTGCCAGCAGTTTGGCAAGCAATCAGCCCCAGCATTTT. Translation: CASSLASNQPQHF. The rearrangement links TRBV28 to TRBJ1-5; D not resolved. Per germline, CDR1 MDHEN and CDR2 SYDVKM. The V end was cut by 3 bases, the J end by 1 base, with 4 bases between. CDR3 length: 13 residues.

The DNA of the CDR3 is TGTGCCAGCAGCCAACTGTTACGTCGGACTAGCGAGACCTTTGGGTCCTACGAGCAGTACTTC. Protein product: CASSQLLRRTSETFGSYEQYF. V and J are TRBV4-2 and TRBJ2-7, with 9 bases matching TRBD2. V lost 2 bases to trimming and J lost 1 base; unmatched junction nucleotides: 21. Germline loops: CDR1 LGHNA, CDR2 YNFKEQ. CDR3 length equals 21 residues.

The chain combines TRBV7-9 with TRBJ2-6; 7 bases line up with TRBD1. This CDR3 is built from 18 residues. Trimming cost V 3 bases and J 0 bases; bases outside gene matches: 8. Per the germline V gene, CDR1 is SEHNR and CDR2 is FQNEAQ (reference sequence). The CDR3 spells CASSFNRGDRSGANVLTF. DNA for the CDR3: TGTGCCAGCAGCTTTAACAGGGGAGATCGCTCTGGGGCCAACGTCCTGACTTTC.

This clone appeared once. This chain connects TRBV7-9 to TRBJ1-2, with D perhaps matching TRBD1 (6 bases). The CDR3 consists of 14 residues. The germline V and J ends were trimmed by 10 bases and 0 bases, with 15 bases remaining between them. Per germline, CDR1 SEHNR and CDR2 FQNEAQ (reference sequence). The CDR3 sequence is CATRQVPTNYGYTF. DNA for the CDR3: TGTGCCACCCGACAGGTTCCTACTAACTATGGCTACACCTTC.

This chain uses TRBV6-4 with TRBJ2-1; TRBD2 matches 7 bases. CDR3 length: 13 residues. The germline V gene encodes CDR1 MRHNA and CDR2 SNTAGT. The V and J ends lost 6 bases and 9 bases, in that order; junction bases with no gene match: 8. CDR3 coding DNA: TGTGCCAGCAGATCGACTAGCTTTAGTGAGCAGTTCTTC. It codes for CASRSTSFSEQFF.

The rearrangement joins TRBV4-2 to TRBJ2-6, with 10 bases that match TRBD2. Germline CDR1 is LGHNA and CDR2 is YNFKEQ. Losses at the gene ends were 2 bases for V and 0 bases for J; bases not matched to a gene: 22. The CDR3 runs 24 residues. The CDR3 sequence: CASSQRGQPRSGGVTRSGANVLTF. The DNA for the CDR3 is TGTGCCAGCAGCCAAAGGGGACAACCAAGGAGCGGGGGGGTTACTCGCTCTGGGGCCAACGTCCTGACTTTC.

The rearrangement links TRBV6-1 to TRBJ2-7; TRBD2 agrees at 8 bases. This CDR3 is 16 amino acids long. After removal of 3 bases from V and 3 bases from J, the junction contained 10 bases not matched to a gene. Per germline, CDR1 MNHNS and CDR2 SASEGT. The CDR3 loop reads CASSDSPGGPSYEQYF. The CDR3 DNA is TGTGCCAGCAGTGATTCCCCGGGAGGGCCGAGCTACGAGCAGTACTTC.

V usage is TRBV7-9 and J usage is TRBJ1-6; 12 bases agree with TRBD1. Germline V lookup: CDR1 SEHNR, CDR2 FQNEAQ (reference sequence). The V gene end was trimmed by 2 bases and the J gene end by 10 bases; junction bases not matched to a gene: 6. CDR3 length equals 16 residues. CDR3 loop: CASSLSGQGASSPLHF. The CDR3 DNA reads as TGTGCCAGCAGCTTATCGGGACAGGGGGCGTCATCACCCCTCCACTTT.

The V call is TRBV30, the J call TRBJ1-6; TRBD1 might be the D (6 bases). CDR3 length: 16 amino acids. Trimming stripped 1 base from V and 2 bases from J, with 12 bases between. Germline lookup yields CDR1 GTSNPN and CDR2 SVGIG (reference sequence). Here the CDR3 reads CAWSASGVPYNSPLHF. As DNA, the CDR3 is TGTGCCTGGAGTGCCTCAGGGGTGCCCTATAATTCACCCCTCCACTTT.